This is a list of T cell receptor beta chains from one sample in a study of T cells in Graves' hyperthyroidism and ophthalmopathy. One entry per CDR3 protein results from TCRdb running MiXCR on the multiplex PCR reads. This sample yields approximately 370,000 distinct CDR3 sequences, of which about 18% are seen a single time; more than 30% belongs to the top ten. Sequencing input: blood. The receptors were gathered from a woman in her 30s with Graves' hyperthyroidism that later progressed to Graves' ophthalmopathy. CDR3s include the opening cysteine and the closing phenylalanine or tryptophan. Fields, in order: D gene, V gene, J gene, clone size, CDR3 DNA, CDR3 protein. D genes are given only for firm matches. Size values are once, few and many counts, or a class for expanded clones, and some rows have none.

NA	TRBV6-2/TRBV6-3	TRBJ2-7	few	TGTGCCAGCACCCGAACCGGGGGGGACAGTTCTACCTACGAGCAGTACTTC	CASTRTGGDSSTYEQYF
NA	TRBV20-1	TRBJ2-7	few	TGCAGTGCTATGGACAGTCGGAATCGATACGAGCAGTACTTC	CSAMDSRNRYEQYF
TRBD1	TRBV3-1	TRBJ2-7	many	TGTGCCAGCAGCCAGACAGGGATCCCCTACGAGCAGTACTTC	CASSQTGIPYEQYF
NA	TRBV19	TRBJ2-5	few	TGTGCCAGTAGTAAGAGAGAGACCCAGTACTTC	CASSKRETQYF
NA	TRBV5-1	TRBJ1-1	NA	TGCGCCAGCAGCTTGAACAGGGCGAACACTGAAGCTTTCTTT	CASSLNRANTEAFF
NA	TRBV3-1	TRBJ2-7	few	TGTGCCAGCAGCCACCAGGGTGCCTACGAGCAGTACTTC	CASSHQGAYEQYF
NA	TRBV29-1	TRBJ1-1	NA	TGCAGCGTTGAATTGTCGAGACAGAGCATGAACACTGAAGCTTTCTTT	CSVELSRQSMNTEAFF
NA	TRBV6-5	TRBJ2-7	many	TGTGCCAGCAGTTACTCAGCGGCAGACCCCTACGAGCAGTACTTC	CASSYSAADPYEQYF
NA	TRBV29-1	TRBJ1-2	many	TGCAGCGCCATCGGGACTGCCTATGGCTACACCTTC	CSAIGTAYGYTF
TRBD2	TRBV20-1	TRBJ2-1	few	TGCAGTGCTAGAGATCGACTAGCGGGAGCTGGCAATGAGCAGTTCTTC	CSARDRLAGAGNEQFF
NA	TRBV10-3	TRBJ1-2	NA	TGTGCCATCAGATTACAGGGAGACTATGGCTACACCTTC	CAIRLQGDYGYTF
NA	TRBV7-9	TRBJ1-1	few	TGTGCCAGCACCAAGCCGGGAGGGATAACTGAAGCTTTCTTT	CASTKPGGITEAFF
TRBD1	TRBV30	TRBJ1-3	many	TGTGCCTGGACACAGGGGCGAGAAAACACCATATATTTT	CAWTQGRENTIYF
NA	TRBV28	TRBJ2-5	many	TGTGCCAGCGGAAAAGGGGGGGAGGGAGAGACCCAGTACTTC	CASGKGGEGETQYF
NA	TRBV11-2	TRBJ2-7	many	TGTGCCAGCAGCTTTGAGCTATCCTACGAGCAGTACTTC	CASSFELSYEQYF
TRBD1	TRBV4-1	TRBJ2-5	NA	TGCGCCAGCAGCCAAGGCGGGACAGGGGATAGCCCATGGACCCAGTACTTC	CASSQGGTGDSPWTQYF
NA	TRBV5-1	TRBJ1-1	many	TGCGCCAGCAGCTTGGACGCGGATTTTAATGAAGCTTTCTTT	CASSLDADFNEAFF
NA	TRBV14	TRBJ2-3	few	TGTGCCAGCAGCCCCTGGACTTCCAGCACAGATACGCAGTATTTT	CASSPWTSSTDTQYF
TRBD1	TRBV10-2	TRBJ2-1	many	TGCGCCAGCTCCGTAACAGGGGGACGGGACAATGAGCAGTTCTTC	CASSVTGGRDNEQFF
NA	TRBV27	TRBJ2-3	many	TGTGCCAGCAGAAAAGACCCAGGGCGCCCAGATACGCAGTATTTT	CASRKDPGRPDTQYF
TRBD2	TRBV19	TRBJ2-1	few	TGTGCCAGTAGTGCCCATGGGACTAGCGACCACAATGAGCAGTTCTTC	CASSAHGTSDHNEQFF
TRBD1	TRBV29-1	TRBJ1-1	few	TGCAGCGTAGAGGGACAGGGTAGCGCTGAAGCTTTCTTT	CSVEGQGSAEAFF
NA	TRBV3-1	TRBJ1-4	many	TGTGCCAGCAGCCAACCGCGGGTTAATGAAAAACTGTTTTTT	CASSQPRVNEKLFF
NA	TRBV7-9	TRBJ2-3	NA	TGTGCCAGCCGGCCGGGGGTAAGGGAAGATACGCAGTATTTT	CASRPGVREDTQYF
NA	TRBV9	TRBJ1-4	NA	TGTGCCAGCAGCGTCGGGGGTTCGACTAATGAAAAACTGTTTTTT	CASSVGGSTNEKLFF
TRBD1	TRBV24-1	TRBJ2-3	many	TGTGCCACCAGTGATTCCTCCGGGACAGGGGGCGGGGATACGCAGTATTTT	CATSDSSGTGGGDTQYF
TRBD2	TRBV6-1	TRBJ2-1	few	TGTGCCAGCAGTGAACCTGGGCTAGCGGGCAATGAGCAGTTCTTC	CASSEPGLAGNEQFF
NA	TRBV7-9	TRBJ2-1	NA	TGTGCCAGCGTACCCGGTGGGACTTCCTACAATGAGCAGTTCTTC	CASVPGGTSYNEQFF
TRBD1	TRBV30	TRBJ1-5	many	TGTGCCTGGAGTGTTCGACCGACAGGGTATAGCAATCAGCCCCAGCATTTT	CAWSVRPTGYSNQPQHF
NA	TRBV4-1	TRBJ2-5	many	TGCGCCAGCAGCCCCCGCAACCAAGAGACCCAGTACTTC	CASSPRNQETQYF
NA	TRBV4-1	TRBJ2-1	many	TGCGCCAGCAGCCAAGATTCAACAAGCGTTGAGCAGTTCTTC	CASSQDSTSVEQFF
TRBD1	TRBV6-2/TRBV6-3	TRBJ2-7	many	TGTGCCAGCCGACAGGGGACTGATTACGAGCAGTACTTC	CASRQGTDYEQYF
TRBD1	TRBV6-1	TRBJ1-1	many	TGTGCCAGCAGGGCCAAGACAGGGAAGGGGACTGAAGCTTTCTTT	CASRAKTGKGTEAFF
NA	TRBV27	TRBJ2-7	many	TGTGCCAGCAGTTTATCAGGAGGAACCTACGAGCAGTACTTC	CASSLSGGTYEQYF